This TCR beta chain was documented in a study of response to subunit inactivated influenza vaccine. Findings and caveats of the study: Authors suggested that a seasonal influenza vaccination recruits few new T cells each time.

Comment on this clonotype: As yet, its antigen is unknown.

Germline CDR1 reads LGHNA; CDR2 reads YSLEER. The CDR3 totals 20 residues. The junction had 17 bases not matched to a gene; V was cut back by 4 bases and J by 5 bases. A single record per CDR3 protein comes from TCRdb applying MiXCR to the RT-PCR reads. The sample records about 240,000 distinct CDR3 sequences, 10% to 15% being singletons. The chain couples TRBV4-3 to TRBJ2-1, with 13 bases identical to TRBD2. The TCR originated in a man aged 45-65 years who received an inactivated influenza vaccine. Material: non-naive T cells sorted from PBMCs, obtained less than 15 days before vaccination. The CDR3 bases are TGCGCCAGCAGCCCTAGGACTAGCGGGAGAGAAGTGGGTGCTAACAATGAGCAGTTCTTC. It is translated as CASSPRTSGREVGANNEQFF.